This TCR beta chain appears in the sequencing data of a study of shared clonotypes between healthy human individuals. The V gene's germline CDR1 is LGHNA and CDR2 YNFKEQ. This CDR3 is 16 amino acids long. V lost 4 bases and J lost 4; bases outside the gene matches: 10. Sequencing was performed with immunoSEQ multiplex PCR; in TCRdb, only in-frame clones are kept and a portion is missing. The table records under 550,000 clones, almost 97% of them present only once. The sequencing input was naive CD4+ T cells sorted from blood. Specified subset: CD45RA+ positively selected. This chain uses TRBV4-2 with TRBJ1-1; 9 positions agree with TRBD1. The TCR comes from a woman under 40 in good health. This CDR3 reads CASSPSGTGIGTEAFF. In nucleotides, the CDR3 is TGTGCCAGCAGCCCGTCCGGGACAGGGATCGGCACTGAAGCTTTCTTT.